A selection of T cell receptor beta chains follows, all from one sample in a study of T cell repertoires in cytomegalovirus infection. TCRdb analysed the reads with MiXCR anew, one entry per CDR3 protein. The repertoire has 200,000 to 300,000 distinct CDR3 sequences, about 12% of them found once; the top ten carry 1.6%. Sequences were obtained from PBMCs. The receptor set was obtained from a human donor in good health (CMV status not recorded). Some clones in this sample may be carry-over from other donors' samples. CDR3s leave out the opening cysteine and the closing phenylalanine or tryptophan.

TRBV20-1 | SASAGIRTDTQY
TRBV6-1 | ASSDSRVSNYGYT
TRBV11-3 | ASSTGGGDTEAF
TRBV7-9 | ASSLAGRGTYEQY
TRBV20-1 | SAAGSGGYNEQF
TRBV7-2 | ASSLNPPEIGETQY
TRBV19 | ASSIAATRALETQY
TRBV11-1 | ASSLILGLPPSYNEQF
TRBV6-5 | ASSYGTGGRTEAF
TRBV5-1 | ASDLAGGGNEQF
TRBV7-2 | ASTATSGSYEQY
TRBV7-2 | ASSLSGQAPQETQY
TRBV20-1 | SALRGQGASPLH
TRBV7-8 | ASSPSGTPSPLH
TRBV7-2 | ASGLAGQETQY
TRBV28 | ASSFPDRGPDQPQH
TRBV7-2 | ASSPPGLKETQY
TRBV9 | ASSVRDRGDSPLH
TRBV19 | AVNDPGTGIYEQY
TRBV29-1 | SVEVNTEAF
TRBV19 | ASSIVTRGKDTQY
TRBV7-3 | ASSLNPANTGELF
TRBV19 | ASSARLEAETQY
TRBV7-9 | ASSRSLTGGRTEAF
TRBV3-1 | ASSRTGQGANEKLF
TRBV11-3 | ASSLDGTDYGYT
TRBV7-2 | ARDSGTGATYGYT
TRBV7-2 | ASSFSGQGPGGYT
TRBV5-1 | ASSIEGSEQF
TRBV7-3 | ASSPGTSGVTDTQY
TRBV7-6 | ASSSTGGSQTQY
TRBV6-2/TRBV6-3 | ASSYSIDVGHYGYT
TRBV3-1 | ASSQVDRINEKLF
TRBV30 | AWVPKGTYQPQH
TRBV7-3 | SSSVTMNTEAF
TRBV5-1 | ASSLGTSETYEQY
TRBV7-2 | ASSLSAGYEETQY
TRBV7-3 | ASSLEVNQETQY
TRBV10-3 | ATWTGSSTGNTIY
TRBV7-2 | ASSHGLAGVYEQY
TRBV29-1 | SVETPQERTYEQY
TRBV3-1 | ASSPPIVPYEQY